The 32 T cell receptor beta chains given below trace back to one sample, sequenced in a study (dated by TCRdb to 2021 to 2024). The library was obtained by the immunoSEQ multiplex PCR assay. In its TCRdb copy, this immuneACCESS table keeps in-frame sequences only and misses some clones. Where compared with another copy, unresolved V genes explain less than half of these, and the others have no known cause. This sample comprises 60,000 to 85,000 clones, around 93% of them detected only once. Roughly 4% of the sample is taken by the ten largest. Sequenced input: PBMCs. All receptors derive from a man in his forties with rheumatoid arthritis.

The chain combines TRBV9 with TRBJ2-1; 7 nucleotides match TRBD1. The CDR3 extends over 15 amino acids. Unmatched junction bases numbered 10, after V lost 3 bases and J lost 7 bases. CDR1 is SGDLS and CDR2 is YYNGEE in the germline V gene. CDR3 residues: CASSARQGGKNEQFF. The CDR3, as DNA: TGTGCCAGCAGCGCGCGACAGGGTGGTAAGAATGAGCAGTTCTTC.

V gene TRBV25-1 combines with J gene TRBJ2-5, with 7 bases matching TRBD2. Germline V gene sequence: CDR1 MGHDK, CDR2 SYGVNS. V was pared by 7 bases and J by 4 bases, with 12 bases of the junction left unmatched. The CDR3 runs to 15 residues. CDR3 amino acids: CASTQSGALGETQYF. Here the CDR3 DNA reads TGTGCCAGCACTCAGAGCGGGGCGTTGGGAGAGACCCAGTACTTC.

The chain joins TRBV4-1 to TRBJ2-2; possible D gene TRBD2, 6 bases. Trimming removed 1 base from V and 7 bases from J, with 19 bases in between. The length of the CDR3 is 17 residues. CDR1 and CDR2 from the germline V gene are MGHRA and YSYEKL. Here the CDR3 DNA reads TGCGCCAGCAGCCAAGCCTCAGGCGGAGGGGCAAGCGGGGAGCTGTTTTTT. This encodes CASSQASGGGASGELFF.

The sample holds one count of this clone. This chain uses TRBV2 with TRBJ1-4; D gene uncertain. This CDR3 contains 14 residues. V shed 6 bases and J shed 3 bases, with 11 bases lying between them. Germline values: CDR1 SNHLY, CDR2 FYNNEI. This CDR3 is CASRRVRPNEKLFF. CDR3 coding DNA: TGTGCCAGCAGGAGGGTGCGGCCTAATGAAAAACTGTTTTTT.

V is TRBV28 and J is TRBJ2-1; TRBD1 agrees at 9 bases. Looked up from germline, CDR1 is MDHEN and CDR2 is SYDVKM. The CDR3 is 16 residues long. V lost 7 bases to trimming and J lost 10 bases; unmatched junction nucleotides: 17. This chain's CDR3 is CASTGRKGTGWREQFF. For the CDR3, the DNA is TGTGCCAGCACCGGAAGGAAAGGGACAGGGTGGAGAGAGCAGTTCTTC.

The chain employs TRBV18 and TRBJ2-3, with unresolved D. Germline V gene sequence: CDR1 KGHSH, CDR2 LQKENI. Trimming stripped 3 bases from V and 1 base from J, with 8 bases between. CDR3 length: 14 amino acids. In DNA form, the CDR3 reads TGTGCCAGCTCACCTGTCCGGGGCACAGATACGCAGTATTTT. Translated: CASSPVRGTDTQYF.

V is TRBV19 and J is TRBJ2-1; D remains unclear. CDR3 length: 16 residues. Germline-derived CDR1 and CDR2 are LNHDA and SQIVND (reference sequence). Trimming removed 1 base at V and 4 bases at J, with 14 bases between. The CDR3 DNA reads as TGTGCCAGTAGTATAGCTAACCCCGGGCCTTACAATGAGCAGTTCTTC. Amino acids: CASSIANPGPYNEQFF. The full variable domain, in which reference TRBV19 and TRBJ2-1 provide the parts outside the CDR3, is DGGITQSPKYLFRKEGQNVTLSCEQNLNHDAMYWYRQDPGQGLRLIYYSQIVNDFQKGDIAEGYSVSREKKESFPLTVTSAQKNPTAFYLCASSIANPGPYNEQFFGPGTRLTVL.

V usage is TRBV5-4 and J usage is TRBJ2-7; maybe TRBD2 (6 bases). Germline V gene lookup returns CDR1 SGHNT and CDR2 YYREEE (reference sequence). V gave up 2 bases and J gave up 3 bases, with 15 bases separating them. This CDR3 region has 15 residues. In DNA, the CDR3 is TGTGCCAGCAGCTTAGGGATCAGGGAGGTCTACGAGCAGTACTTC. It specifies CASSLGIREVYEQYF.

The genes are TRBV5-6 and TRBJ1-2, with 7 bases fitting TRBD1. Looked up from germline, CDR1 is SGHDT and CDR2 is YYEEEE. J gave up 4 bases and V 0 bases, and 6 bases lay outside the gene matches. CDR3 length equals 15 residues. The CDR3 DNA reads TGTGCCAGCAGCTTGGGACAGGGAGTGGCCTATGGCTACACCTTC. It encodes CASSLGQGVAYGYTF.

As to this clone: A read error may produce the germline difference seen at one junction end. The chain couples TRBV6-5 to TRBJ2-7; TRBD2 agrees at 7 bases. The germline V gene encodes CDR1 MNHEY and CDR2 SVGAGI. The CDR3 totals 14 residues. The CDR3 region is CASSQTSPSNEQYF. CDR3 coding DNA: TGTGCCAGCAGTCAGACTAGCCCCTCCAACGAGCAGTACTTC.

This clone appeared once. The chain recombines TRBV6-2 or TRBV6-3 with TRBJ2-1; 12 bases line up with TRBD2. The CDR3 sequence is 15 residues long. With 4 bases clipped from V and 8 bases from J, the junction kept 6 bases outside the gene matches. Germline V gene lookup returns CDR1 MNHEY and CDR2 SVGEGT. CDR3 sequence reads: CASSSPSGRAHEQFF. CDR3 in DNA: TGTGCCAGCAGTTCTCCTAGCGGGAGGGCTCATGAGCAGTTCTTC.

The V gene is TRBV2, the J gene TRBJ1-5, with TRBD1 matching 8 bases. V was pared by 8 bases and J by 5 bases, with 5 bases of the junction left unmatched. Germline V lookup: CDR1 SNHLY, CDR2 FYNNEI. The CDR3 spans 13 residues. The CDR3 loop is CASRGQGHQPQHF. CDR3 nucleotide sequence: TGTGCCAGCCGAGGACAGGGTCATCAGCCCCAGCATTTT.

The chain carries TRBV30 and TRBJ1-6, with D possibly TRBD1 on 5 matching bases. This CDR3 is 16 amino acids long. Germline lookup yields CDR1 GTSNPN and CDR2 SVGIG (reference sequence). V lost 2 bases and J lost 1, with 12 bases in between. CDR3 in DNA: TGTGCCTGGAGTTCCGGGGGGTGGTCCTATAATTCACCCCTCCACTTT. This translates into CAWSSGGWSYNSPLHF.

The chain employs TRBV25-1 and TRBJ1-1; TRBD1 might be the D (5 bases). The CDR3 is made up of 13 amino acids. V shed 4 bases and J shed 7 bases, with 13 bases lying between them. Germline CDR1 MGHDK, CDR2 SYGVNS. CDR3: CASSGGPGGEAFF. CDR3 nucleotides: TGTGCCAGCAGTGGGGGACCCGGAGGTGAAGCTTTCTTT.

The chain couples TRBV19 to TRBJ1-3, with D possibly TRBD1 on 6 matching bases. V was trimmed by 6 bases and J by 0 bases, leaving 12 bases between them. The germline V gene has CDR1 LNHDA and CDR2 SQIVND (reference sequence). The CDR3 loop spans 15 amino acids. CDR3 sequence: CASSDRPNSGNTIYF. The CDR3 region has the DNA TGTGCCAGTAGCGACAGGCCCAACTCTGGAAACACCATATATTTT.

The chain carries TRBV24-1 and TRBJ2-5; D might be TRBD2 (5 bases). The CDR3 sequence is 13 residues long. Deletions cut 6 bases from V and 3 bases from J, with 10 bases between. CDR1 is KGHDR and CDR2 is SFDVKD in the germline V gene. The CDR3 loop reads CATSSGIKETQYF. The CDR3 nucleotides read TGTGCCACCAGTAGCGGTATAAAAGAGACCCAGTACTTC.

The sample holds one count of this clone. The rearrangement uses TRBV7-2 and TRBJ2-7; tentatively, D is TRBD2 (6 bases). The CDR3 runs 15 residues. Looked up from germline, CDR1 is SGHTA and CDR2 is FQGNSA. V gave up 5 bases and J gave up 2 bases, with 16 bases separating them. CDR3: CASSPGGTFAYEQYF. The CDR3 coding sequence is TGTGCCAGCAGCCCTGGCGGGACCTTTGCCTACGAGCAGTACTTC.

V gene TRBV7-2 combines with J gene TRBJ1-3; D is unresolved. Germline V gives CDR1 SGHTA, CDR2 FQGNSA. This CDR3 has 16 residues. V was shortened by 2 bases and J by 4 bases, with 15 bases between the two germline ends. The CDR3 nucleotides are TGTGCCAGCAGCTTATCTTACCGCACGGCAGGAAACACCATATATTTT. It specifies CASSLSYRTAGNTIYF.

The chain combines TRBV4-3 with TRBJ2-5; D could derive from TRBD1 or TRBD2 (6 bases each). The CDR3 spans 15 residues. V was pared by 3 bases and J by 1 base, with 12 bases between. Germline assignment: CDR1 LGHNA and CDR2 YSLEER. In nucleotides, the CDR3 is TGCGCCAGCAGCCAGGGGAGGACAGCCCAAGAGACCCAGTACTTC. Translated: CASSQGRTAQETQYF.

V gene TRBV5-5 combines with J gene TRBJ2-7; possible D gene TRBD1, 5 bases. V shed 5 bases and J shed 7 bases, with 19 bases lying between them. Germline CDR1 reads SGHKS; CDR2 reads YYEKEE (reference sequence). This CDR3 spans 14 amino acids. The CDR3 protein is CASSVLTDASEQYF. The CDR3 DNA follows: TGTGCCAGCAGTGTGCTGACAGACGCATCTGAGCAGTACTTC.

The chain links TRBV30 to TRBJ2-2, with D possibly matching TRBD1 (5 bases). The germline V gene encodes CDR1 GTSNPN and CDR2 SVGIG (reference sequence). This CDR3 contains 15 residues. The ends were cut back, 8 bases at V and 2 bases at J, with 18 bases in the middle. The DNA of the CDR3 is TGTGCCGTCAGGGCAGGGAACGTCAACACCGGGGAGCTGTTTTTT. It encodes CAVRAGNVNTGELFF.

This clone occurred a few times. This chain uses TRBV30 with TRBJ1-1; D is ambiguous. The length of the CDR3 is 19 residues. CDR1 and CDR2 from the germline V gene are GTSNPN and SVGIG (reference sequence). V dropped 1 base and J dropped 1 base, with 25 bases sitting between them. The CDR3 sequence is CAWSERFRARKPQNTEAFF. In DNA, the CDR3 is TGTGCCTGGAGTGAAAGATTCAGAGCCAGAAAACCCCAGAACACTGAAGCTTTCTTT.

The genes are TRBV11-2 and TRBJ1-1, with a weak D call TRBD1 (5 bases). This CDR3 is 15 amino acids long. From germline, CDR1 is SGHAT and CDR2 FQNNGV. V was trimmed by 5 bases and J by 4 bases, leaving 17 bases between them. CDR3 DNA: TGTGCCAGCAGCCGACCGTCAGGGTCGGGCACTGAAGCTTTCTTT. It yields the protein CASSRPSGSGTEAFF.

The chain uses TRBV18 and TRBJ2-5; D uncertain. The CDR3 is made up of 13 amino acids. CDR1 and CDR2 (germline): KGHSH, LQKENI. Trimming left V 3 bases short and J 3 bases short, with 8 bases between. The CDR3 nucleotides are TGTGCCAGCTCACCTCGAATGGAAGAGACCCAGTACTTC. Amino acids: CASSPRMEETQYF.

The chain links TRBV7-6 to TRBJ1-4, with TRBD1 matching 7 bases. The length of the CDR3 is 16 residues. With V trimmed by 1 base and J by 2 bases, 4 bases remained unmatched. Germline V gene sequence: CDR1 SGHVS, CDR2 FNYEAQ. The CDR3 region has the DNA TGTGCCAGCAGCTTAGTAGGACAGGTGACTAATGAAAAACTGTTTTTT. Residues: CASSLVGQVTNEKLFF.

The V and J genes are TRBV29-1 and TRBJ1-6; weak D call: TRBD1 (6 bases). The CDR3 has 14 amino acids. Germline V gene sequence: CDR1 SQVTM, CDR2 ANQGSEA. The V and J ends lost 5 bases and 10 bases respectively, with 18 bases between them. Here the CDR3 DNA reads TGCAGCGTTTCAAATCAGGGGTCCGGCTCACCCCTCCACTTT. This codes for CSVSNQGSGSPLHF.

V and J are TRBV27 and TRBJ2-7, with a weak D call TRBD1 (9 bases). The CDR3 contains 15 residues. Germline V gene sequence: CDR1 MNHEY, CDR2 SMNVEV (reference sequence). Between the trimmed V and J ends, which lost 0 bases and 7 bases, there was a span of 16 bases. CDR3 region: CASSLSERGTGEQYF. The DNA of the CDR3 is TGTGCCAGCAGTTTATCCGAGCGGGGGACAGGGGAGCAGTACTTC.

The V call is TRBV27, the J call TRBJ1-5; D is unresolved. V lost 5 bases and J lost 4, with 9 bases in between. The CDR3 is 13 amino acids. From germline, CDR1 is MNHEY and CDR2 SMNVEV (reference sequence). The CDR3 here is CASSPDTNQPQHF. DNA for the CDR3: TGTGCCAGCAGTCCCGACACAAATCAGCCCCAGCATTTT.

The chain couples TRBV2 to TRBJ2-2, with no clear D. This CDR3 is 15 amino acids long. Germline V CDR1 and CDR2: SNHLY, FYNNEI. Between the trimmed V and J ends, which lost 6 bases and 2 bases, there was a span of 13 bases. In nucleotides, the CDR3 is TGTGCCAGCAGGTTGGACGGCCGAAACACCGGGGAGCTGTTTTTT. Its translation is CASRLDGRNTGELFF.

This clone was seen just once. This chain uses TRBV2 with TRBJ1-3; D unclear. Germline CDR1 SNHLY, CDR2 FYNNEI. CDR3 length: 15 residues. The V end was cut by 5 bases, the J end by 0 bases, with 11 bases between. The chain's CDR3 is CASSQTGSSGNTIYF. The CDR3 DNA reads as TGTGCCAGCAGTCAAACCGGCTCCTCTGGAAACACCATATATTTT.

The chain has TRBV2 and TRBJ2-2, with D unclear. Trimming took off 8 bases at V and 2 bases at J, with 12 bases between the two ends. Germline CDR1 reads SNHLY; CDR2 reads FYNNEI. CDR3 size: 14 residues. CDR3 sequence reads: CASRTAPNTGELFF. The CDR3 coding sequence is TGTGCCAGCCGAACGGCCCCCAACACCGGGGAGCTGTTTTTT.

This clone was seen a single time. This chain uses TRBV4-3 with TRBJ2-1, with TRBD2 identical over 14 bases. Germline loops: CDR1 LGHNA, CDR2 YSLEER. The CDR3 runs to 16 residues. The V gene end was trimmed by 3 bases and the J gene end by 7 bases; junction bases not matched to a gene: 5. The CDR3 DNA is TGCGCCAGCAGCCAGGAAAGGACTAGCGGGAGGAATGAGCAGTTCTTC. Residues: CASSQERTSGRNEQFF.